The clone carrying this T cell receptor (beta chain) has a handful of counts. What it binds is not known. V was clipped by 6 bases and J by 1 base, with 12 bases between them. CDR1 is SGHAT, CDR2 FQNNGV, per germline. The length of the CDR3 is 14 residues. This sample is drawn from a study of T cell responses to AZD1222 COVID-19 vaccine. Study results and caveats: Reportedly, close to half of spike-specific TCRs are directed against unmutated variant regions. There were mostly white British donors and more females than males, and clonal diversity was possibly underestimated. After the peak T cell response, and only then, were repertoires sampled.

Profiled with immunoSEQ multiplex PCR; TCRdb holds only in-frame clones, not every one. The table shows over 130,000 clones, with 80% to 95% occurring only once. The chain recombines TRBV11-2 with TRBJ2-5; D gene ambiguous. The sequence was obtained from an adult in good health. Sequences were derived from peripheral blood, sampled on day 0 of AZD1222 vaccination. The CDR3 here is CASSYALTQETQYF. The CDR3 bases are TGTGCCAGCAGTTACGCGCTGACCCAAGAGACCCAGTACTTC.